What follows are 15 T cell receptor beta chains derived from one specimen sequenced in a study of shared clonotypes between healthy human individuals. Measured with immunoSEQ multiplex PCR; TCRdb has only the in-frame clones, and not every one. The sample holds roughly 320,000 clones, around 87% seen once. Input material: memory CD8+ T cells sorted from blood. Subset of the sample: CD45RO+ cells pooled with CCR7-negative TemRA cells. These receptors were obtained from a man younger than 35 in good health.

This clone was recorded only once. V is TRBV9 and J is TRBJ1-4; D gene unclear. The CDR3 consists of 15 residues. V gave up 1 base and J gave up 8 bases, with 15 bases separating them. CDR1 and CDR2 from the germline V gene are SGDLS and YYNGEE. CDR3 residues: CASSVMTGPGEKLFF. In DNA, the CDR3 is TGTGCCAGCAGCGTAATGACCGGGCCGGGGGAAAAACTGTTTTTT.

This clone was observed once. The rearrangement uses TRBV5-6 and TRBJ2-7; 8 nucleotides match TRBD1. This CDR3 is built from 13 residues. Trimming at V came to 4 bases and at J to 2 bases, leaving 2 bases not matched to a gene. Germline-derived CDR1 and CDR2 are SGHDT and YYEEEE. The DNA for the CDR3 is TGTGCCAGCAGCGAACAGGGGGCCTACGAGCAGTACTTC. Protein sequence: CASSEQGAYEQYF.

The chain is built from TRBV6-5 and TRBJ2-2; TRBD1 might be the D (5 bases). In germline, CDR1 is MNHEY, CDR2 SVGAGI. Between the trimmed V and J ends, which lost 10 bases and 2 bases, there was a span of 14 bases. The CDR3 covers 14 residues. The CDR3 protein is CATIPTGNTGELFF. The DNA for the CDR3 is TGTGCCACCATACCAACAGGAAACACCGGGGAGCTGTTTTTT.

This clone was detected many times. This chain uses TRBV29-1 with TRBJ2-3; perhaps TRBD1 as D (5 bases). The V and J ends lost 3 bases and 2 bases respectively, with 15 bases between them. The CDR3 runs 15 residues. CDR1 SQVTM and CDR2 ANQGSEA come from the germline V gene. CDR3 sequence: CSVDETADPTDTQYF. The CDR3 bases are TGCAGCGTTGATGAGACAGCCGATCCCACAGATACGCAGTATTTT.

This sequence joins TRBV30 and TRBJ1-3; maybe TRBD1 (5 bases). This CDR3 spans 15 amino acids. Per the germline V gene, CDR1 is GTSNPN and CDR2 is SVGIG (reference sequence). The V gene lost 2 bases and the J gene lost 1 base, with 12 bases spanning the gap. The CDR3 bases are TGTGCCTGGAGTCCCAACAGGAGTTCTGGAAACACCATATATTTT. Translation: CAWSPNRSSGNTIYF. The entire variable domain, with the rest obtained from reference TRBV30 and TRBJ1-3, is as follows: SQTIHQWPATLVQPVGSPLSLECTVEGTSNPNLYWYRQAAGRGLQLLFYSVGIGQISSEVPQNLSASRPQDRQFILSSKKLLLSDSGFYLCAWSPNRSSGNTIYFGEGSWLTVV.

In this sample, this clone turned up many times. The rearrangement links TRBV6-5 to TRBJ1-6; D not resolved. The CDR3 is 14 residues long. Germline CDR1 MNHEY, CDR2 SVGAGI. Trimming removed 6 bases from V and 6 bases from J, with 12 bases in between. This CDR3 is CASRGWQSNSPLHF. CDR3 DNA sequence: TGTGCCAGCAGAGGGTGGCAGTCTAATTCACCCCTCCACTTT.

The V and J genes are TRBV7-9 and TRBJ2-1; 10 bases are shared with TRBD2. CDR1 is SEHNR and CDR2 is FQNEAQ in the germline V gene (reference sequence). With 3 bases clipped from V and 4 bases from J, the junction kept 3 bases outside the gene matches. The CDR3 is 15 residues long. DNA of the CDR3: TGTGCCAGCAGCTTCCTAGCGGGAGAATACAATGAGCAGTTCTTC. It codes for CASSFLAGEYNEQFF.

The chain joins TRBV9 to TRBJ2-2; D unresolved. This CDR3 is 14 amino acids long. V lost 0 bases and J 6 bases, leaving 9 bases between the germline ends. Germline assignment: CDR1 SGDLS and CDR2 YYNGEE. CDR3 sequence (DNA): TGTGCCAGCAGCGTAGTCAATCAGGCCGGGGAGCTGTTTTTT. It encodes CASSVVNQAGELFF.

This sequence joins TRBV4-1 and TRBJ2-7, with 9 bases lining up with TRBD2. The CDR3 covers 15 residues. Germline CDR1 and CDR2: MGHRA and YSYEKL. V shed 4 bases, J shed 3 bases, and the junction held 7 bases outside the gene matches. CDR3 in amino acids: CASSLEGLAVYEQYF. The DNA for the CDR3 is TGCGCCAGCAGCCTAGAGGGACTAGCTGTCTACGAGCAGTACTTC.

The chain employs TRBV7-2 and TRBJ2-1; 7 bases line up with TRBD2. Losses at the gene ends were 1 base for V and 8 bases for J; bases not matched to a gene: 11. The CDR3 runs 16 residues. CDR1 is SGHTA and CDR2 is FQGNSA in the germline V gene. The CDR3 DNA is TGTGCCAGCAGCTTAGTTGGAGGCGGGAGTTGGGATGAGCAGTTCTTC. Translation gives CASSLVGGGSWDEQFF.

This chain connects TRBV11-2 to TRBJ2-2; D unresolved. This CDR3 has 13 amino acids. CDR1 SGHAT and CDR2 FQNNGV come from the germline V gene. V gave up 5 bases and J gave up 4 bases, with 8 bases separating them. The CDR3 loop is CASSAFITGELFF. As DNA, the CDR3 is TGTGCCAGCAGCGCTTTCATCACCGGGGAGCTGTTTTTT.

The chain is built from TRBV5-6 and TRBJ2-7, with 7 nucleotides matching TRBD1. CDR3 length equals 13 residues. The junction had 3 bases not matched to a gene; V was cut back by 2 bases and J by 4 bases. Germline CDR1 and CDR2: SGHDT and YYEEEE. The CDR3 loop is CASSFTTGYEQYF. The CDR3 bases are TGTGCCAGCAGCTTCACGACAGGGTACGAGCAGTACTTC.

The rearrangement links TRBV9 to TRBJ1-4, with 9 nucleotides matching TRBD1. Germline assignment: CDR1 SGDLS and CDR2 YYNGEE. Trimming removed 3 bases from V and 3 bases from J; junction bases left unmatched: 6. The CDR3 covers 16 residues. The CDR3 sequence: CASSAGTGFANEKLFF. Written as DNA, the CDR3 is TGTGCCAGCAGCGCGGGGACAGGGTTTGCTAATGAAAAACTGTTTTTT.

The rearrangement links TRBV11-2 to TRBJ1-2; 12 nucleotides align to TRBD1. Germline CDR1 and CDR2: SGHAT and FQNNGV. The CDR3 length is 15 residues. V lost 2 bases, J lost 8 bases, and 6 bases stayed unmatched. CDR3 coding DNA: TGTGCCAGCAGCTTACCGGGACAGGGGGCGGAGGGCTACACCTTC. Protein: CASSLPGQGAEGYTF. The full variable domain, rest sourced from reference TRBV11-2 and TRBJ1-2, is EAGVAQSPRYKIIEKRQSVAFWCNPISGHATLYWYQQILGQGPKLLIQFQNNGVVDDSQLPKDRFSAERLKGVDSTLKIQPAKLEDSAVYLCASSLPGQGAEGYTFGSGTRLTVV.

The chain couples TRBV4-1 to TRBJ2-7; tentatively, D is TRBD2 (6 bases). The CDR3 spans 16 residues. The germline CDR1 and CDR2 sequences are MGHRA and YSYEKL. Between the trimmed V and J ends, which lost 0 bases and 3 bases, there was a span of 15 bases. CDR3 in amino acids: CASSQEWGVTYYEQYF. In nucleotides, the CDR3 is TGCGCCAGCAGCCAAGAGTGGGGGGTCACTTACTACGAGCAGTACTTC.